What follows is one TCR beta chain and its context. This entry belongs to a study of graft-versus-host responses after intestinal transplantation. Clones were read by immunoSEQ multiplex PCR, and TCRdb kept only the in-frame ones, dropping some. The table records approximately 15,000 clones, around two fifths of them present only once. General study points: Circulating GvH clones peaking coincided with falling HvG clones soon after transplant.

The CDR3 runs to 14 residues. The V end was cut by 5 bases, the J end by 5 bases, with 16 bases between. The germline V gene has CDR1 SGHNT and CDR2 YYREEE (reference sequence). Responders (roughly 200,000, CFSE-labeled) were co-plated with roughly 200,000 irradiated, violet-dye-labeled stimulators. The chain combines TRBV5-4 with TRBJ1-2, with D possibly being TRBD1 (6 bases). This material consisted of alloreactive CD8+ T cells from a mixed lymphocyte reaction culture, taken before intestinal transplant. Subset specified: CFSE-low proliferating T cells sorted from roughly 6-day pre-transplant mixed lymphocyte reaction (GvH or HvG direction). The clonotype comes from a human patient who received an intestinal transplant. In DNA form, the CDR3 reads TGTGCCAGCAGGCCAATCACAGGGTTTTATGGCTACACCTTC. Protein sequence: CASRPITGFYGYTF.